This T cell receptor (beta chain) is drawn from a study of blood T cell repertoires in COVID-19. On the study more broadly: PBMCs, B-cell-depleted T cells, or T cells provided the cDNA or gDNA that made up the material.

This CDR3 is built from 22 residues. In the original processing: Cell counts per sample came from amplifying reference gene primers. This table comes from immunoSEQ multiplex PCR, and its TCRdb copy is limited to in-frame clones, with some not included. For V, J and clone size, that table is used; D and trimming come from the DNA. Among about 70,000 clones listed, about four fifths were seen once. The sequence was obtained from a human donor in a cohort sampled during active COVID-19. Sample: peripheral blood. The rearrangement joins TRBV12-2 to TRBJ2-1; TRBD2 is taken as the D call from the table, unchecked against the DNA. TRBV12-2 is flagged as a pseudogene. DNA for the CDR3: TGTGCAAGTCGCTTACCACCTCAGACTAGCGGGAGGGCCCCCTACTCCTACAATGAGCAGTTCTTC. It yields the protein CASRLPPQTSGRAPYSYNEQFF.